This TCR beta chain was recorded in a study of blood T cell repertoires in COVID-19. Trimming removed 4 bases from V and 5 bases from J; junction bases left unmatched: 13. CDR1 and CDR2 (germline): SGHDT, YYEEEE. This CDR3 is built from 16 residues. Original data processing: Scientists estimated how many nucleated cells there were by amplifying reference gene primers. Generated by immunoSEQ multiplex PCR, the TCRdb table keeps only in-frame clones and is missing some. The D gene and trimming were derived from the DNA, and the V and J assignments and clone size from that table. The sample records around 500,000 clones, 85% to 90% being singletons. Two negative PCRs, clearance, or symptom resolution were required of recovered Cohort 3 donors. This clone has a handful of counts.

This sequence originates from a woman aged 40 to 49 who had recovered from COVID-19. The rearrangement joins TRBV5-6 to TRBJ2-5; 8 nucleotides line up with TRBD2. Sample: PBMCs or T cells enriched from blood (not recorded which). CDR3 region: CASSTRGTSFYETQYF. The DNA for the CDR3 is TGTGCCAGCAGCACACGTGGGACTAGTTTCTACGAGACCCAGTACTTC.